A single sample is the source of the 14 T cell receptor beta chains below, sequenced in a study of T cells in localized non-small cell lung cancer. Clones were sequenced by immunoSEQ multiplex PCR, and TCRdb holds only the in-frame ones, with some missing. This sample has approximately 7,000 clones, with more than 35% found just once. The source material was lung tumor tissue, sampled before any cancer treatment. The receptors were sampled from a man between 40 and 70 years old with stage III lung adenocarcinoma.

The chain combines TRBV29-1 with TRBJ2-6; no clear D gene. This CDR3 has 15 residues. Looked up from germline, CDR1 is SQVTM and CDR2 is ANQGSEA. Between the trimmed V and J ends, which lost 5 bases and 0 bases, there was a span of 11 bases. The CDR3 nucleotides read TGCAGCGTTCAGACGGTGAGCTCTGGGGCCAACGTCCTGACTTTC. It encodes CSVQTVSSGANVLTF.

The gene calls are TRBV19 and TRBJ2-5, with D maybe TRBD2 (7 bases). Germline V lookup: CDR1 LNHDA, CDR2 SQIVND (reference sequence). This CDR3 has 16 residues. V was cut by 2 bases and J by 5 bases, with 18 bases left in between. The CDR3 here is CASSIMGGGLVETQYF. The CDR3 DNA reads as TGTGCCAGTAGTATAATGGGAGGGGGTTTGGTGGAGACCCAGTACTTC.

The V gene is TRBV10-2, the J gene TRBJ1-5; D unclear. From germline, CDR1 is WSHSY and CDR2 SAAADI. The length of the CDR3 is 14 residues. Trimming shortened V by 7 bases and J by 0 bases, and 10 bases separated the two germline ends. CDR3 amino acids: CASTEGYSNQPQHF. CDR3 DNA sequence: TGCGCCAGCACCGAGGGCTATAGCAATCAGCCCCAGCATTTT.

The sample holds one count of this clone. The chain links TRBV14 to TRBJ2-2; D gene unclear. The germline V gene has CDR1 SGHDN and CDR2 FVKESK. V shed 6 bases and J shed 8 bases, with 13 bases lying between them. The CDR3 sequence is 13 residues long. This chain's CDR3 is CASSLAVSGELFF. In nucleotides, the CDR3 is TGTGCCAGCAGTCTTGCGGTGTCTGGGGAGCTGTTTTTT.

By share, this clone ranks as medium-sized. As DNA, the CDR3 is TGTGCCAGCAGCCCGCGGACTAGCGGCTACAATGAGCAGTTCTTC. This sequence encodes CASSPRTSGYNEQFF. The V call is TRBV11-3, the J call TRBJ2-1; 10 positions match TRBD2. Germline V lookup: CDR1 SGHNT, CDR2 YENEEA. The CDR3 contains 15 residues. The V segment lost 5 bases and the J segment 3 bases; nucleotides outside the gene matches: 4.

J is TRBJ2-2 and V is TRBV6-8; weak D call: TRBD2 (6 bases). The germline CDR1 and CDR2 sequences are MNHGY and SAAAGT. Deletions cut 5 bases from V and 7 bases from J, with 11 bases between. The CDR3 sequence is 13 residues long. The CDR3 loop is CASSATSFGELFF. CDR3 DNA: TGTGCCAGCAGTGCTACTAGCTTCGGGGAGCTGTTTTTT.

The chain carries TRBV9 and TRBJ2-5; D might be TRBD1 (6 bases). V lost 3 bases and J lost 2, with 11 bases in between. The germline CDR1 and CDR2 sequences are SGDLS and YYNGEE. The CDR3 is 14 amino acids. For the CDR3, the DNA is TGTGCCAGCAGCGGTACCGGGACACAAGAGACCCAGTACTTC. Amino acids: CASSGTGTQETQYF. The full variable domain, with the rest looked up from reference TRBV9 and TRBJ2-5, is DSGVTQTPKHLITATGQRVTLRCSPRSGDLSVYWYQQSLDQGLQFLIQYYNGEERAKGNILERFSAQQFPDLHSELNLSSLELGDSALYFCASSGTGTQETQYFGPGTRLLVL.

This clone was seen only once. This chain joins TRBV9 and TRBJ2-1; 8 nucleotides match TRBD2. In germline, CDR1 is SGDLS, CDR2 YYNGEE. CDR3 length: 16 residues. V shed 2 bases and J 4 bases; nucleotides not matched to a gene: 8. CDR3 bases: TGTGCCAGCAGCGTGACCGGGACTAGGGCTTACAATGAGCAGTTCTTC. Translation gives CASSVTGTRAYNEQFF.

This clone showed up just a few times. V and J are TRBV11-3 and TRBJ2-5; D possibly uses TRBD1 or TRBD2 (5 bases each). Trimming cost V 3 bases and J 4 bases, with 18 bases left between them. This CDR3 is 16 amino acids long. Germline V gene data show CDR1 as SGHNT and CDR2 as YENEEA. CDR3 in amino acids: CASSLATGTARETQYF. The CDR3 bases are TGTGCCAGCAGCTTGGCTACGGGGACGGCGAGAGAGACCCAGTACTTC.

This rearrangement joins TRBV25-1 to TRBJ2-3; 9 bases match TRBD2. The CDR3 is 16 residues long. CDR1 and CDR2 from the germline V gene are MGHDK and SYGVNS. The ends lost 3 bases at V and 1 base at J; junction bases unmatched: 5. The CDR3 spells CASSDIAGEGTDTQYF. The CDR3 DNA reads TGTGCCAGCAGTGATATAGCGGGAGAAGGCACAGATACGCAGTATTTT.

V gene TRBV9 combines with J gene TRBJ2-1; 9 nucleotides match TRBD2. V was pared by 0 bases and J by 3 bases, with 10 bases of the junction left unmatched. The germline V gene has CDR1 SGDLS and CDR2 YYNGEE. The CDR3 length is 18 residues. The CDR3 protein is CASSVGTRGLADYNEQFF. The CDR3 DNA sequence: TGTGCCAGCAGCGTAGGAACCCGGGGACTAGCAGACTACAATGAGCAGTTCTTC.

This clone was seen a few times. The V call is TRBV6-1, the J call TRBJ2-5; 11 bases match TRBD2. The germline CDR1 and CDR2 sequences are MNHNS and SASEGT. The V and J ends lost 1 base and 2 bases, in that order; junction bases with no gene match: 3. The CDR3 is 16 residues long. DNA of the CDR3: TGTGCCAGCAGTGAAGGGACTAGCGGGCGACAAGAGACCCAGTACTTC. It codes for CASSEGTSGRQETQYF.

The chain has TRBV23-1 and TRBJ1-2; D unclear. TRBV23-1 is placed among ORFs of uncertain function. V was cut by 6 bases and J by 3 bases, with 17 bases left in between. The CDR3 is 15 residues long. CDR3 coding DNA: TGCGCCAGCAGCCAAGAATTCGCTACCGACTATGGCTACACCTTC. Its protein product is CASSQEFATDYGYTF.

CDR3 loop: CASRRGSTDTQYF. CDR3 DNA sequence: TGTGCCAGCCGGCGGGGGAGCACAGATACGCAGTATTTT. The chain couples TRBV2 to TRBJ2-3; TRBD2 matches 7 bases. Germline CDR1 is SNHLY and CDR2 is FYNNEI. Germline trimming cut 8 bases from V and 0 bases from J; bases unmatched to any gene: 2. The CDR3 has 13 amino acids. Complete variable domain (other parts from reference TRBV2 and TRBJ2-3): EPEVTQTPSHQVTQMGQEVILRCVPISNHLYFYWYRQILGQKVEFLVSFYNNEISEKSEIFDDQFSVERPDGSNFTLKIRSTKLEDSAMYFCASRRGSTDTQYFGPGTRLTVL.